These 10 T cell receptor beta chains were all obtained from the same sample, sequenced in a study of blood T cell repertoires in COVID-19. Libraries were prepared by immunoSEQ multiplex PCR; TCRdb keeps only in-frame clonotypes and omits some of them. The sample yields approximately 190,000 clones, 85% to 90% seen once. The sequenced material came from PBMCs or T cells enriched from blood (not recorded which). These TCRs come from a woman aged 40 to 50 in a cohort exposed to, infected with or recovered from COVID-19 (not recorded which).

This chain joins TRBV6-5 and TRBJ2-3; D uncertain. V lost 6 bases to trimming and J lost 4 bases, with 11 bases between them. The CDR3 length is 13 residues. The V gene's germline CDR1 is MNHEY and CDR2 SVGAGI. The CDR3 sequence: CASREFSADTQYF. DNA for the CDR3: TGTGCCAGCAGAGAGTTCTCCGCAGATACGCAGTATTTT.

V is TRBV11-2 and J is TRBJ2-4, with TRBD1 matching over 8 bases. Germline CDR1 and CDR2: SGHAT and FQNNGV. V dropped 5 bases and J dropped 1; count of bases not matched to a gene: 4. The CDR3 has 15 residues. The CDR3 DNA is TGTGCCAGCAGCCCCCGGACAGGGGCCAAAAACATTCAGTACTTC. Its protein product is CASSPRTGAKNIQYF. Full variable domain (remainder filled in from reference TRBV11-2 and TRBJ2-4): EAGVAQSPRYKIIEKRQSVAFWCNPISGHATLYWYQQILGQGPKLLIQFQNNGVVDDSQLPKDRFSAERLKGVDSTLKIQPAKLEDSAVYLCASSPRTGAKNIQYFGAGTRLSVL.

This chain links TRBV18 with TRBJ2-5; no reliable D call. Trimming cost V 6 bases and J 4 bases, with 9 bases left between them. The germline V gene has CDR1 KGHSH and CDR2 LQKENI. There are 12 residues in the CDR3. Here the CDR3 reads CASSPRLETQYF. The CDR3 DNA sequence: TGTGCCAGCTCTCCCAGGTTAGAGACCCAGTACTTC.

V usage is TRBV7-2 and J usage is TRBJ1-1; possible D gene TRBD1, 6 bases. This CDR3 has 15 residues. Germline V lookup: CDR1 SGHTA, CDR2 FQGNSA. The V gene lost 5 bases and the J gene lost 11 bases, with 24 bases spanning the gap. CDR3 sequence: CASSRRGTSDTGAFF. The CDR3 coding sequence is TGTGCCAGCAGCCGGCGGGGGACAAGCGACACGGGGGCTTTCTTT.

Comment on this clone: A junction end diverges from the germline sequence, so it may reflect a read error. The chain has TRBV25-1 and TRBJ1-1; TRBD1 is a possible D gene (6 bases). The CDR3 consists of 13 residues. From germline, CDR1 is MGHDK and CDR2 SYGVNS. The chain's CDR3 is CASTEGGGTEAFF. As DNA, the CDR3 is TGTGCCAGCACTGAAGGGGGGGGAACTGAAGCTTTCTTT.

V and J are TRBV6-5 and TRBJ1-2; D gene ambiguous. The V end was cut by 7 bases, the J end by 8 bases, with 17 bases between. The CDR3 is made up of 13 amino acids. From germline, CDR1 is MNHEY and CDR2 SVGAGI. CDR3 bases: TGTGCCAGCACCGACGGTCCACCGGGAGGCTACACCTTC. Protein: CASTDGPPGGYTF.

This chain links TRBV4-1 with TRBJ2-6; a possible D gene is TRBD1 (6 bases). The CDR3 contains 16 residues. CDR1 and CDR2 (germline): MGHRA, YSYEKL. V lost 1 base and J 4 bases, leaving 11 bases between the germline ends. CDR3 sequence: CASSQVRGIGANVLTF. The CDR3 DNA sequence: TGCGCCAGCAGCCAAGTCAGGGGAATAGGGGCCAACGTCCTGACTTTC.

The genes are TRBV7-2 and TRBJ2-7, with 7 bases identical to TRBD2. Per germline, CDR1 SGHTA and CDR2 FQGNSA. Losses at the gene ends were 5 bases for V and 1 base for J; bases not matched to a gene: 8. The CDR3 spans 15 residues. CDR3 region: CASSPAQRDSYEQYF. The CDR3 nucleotides read TGTGCCAGCAGCCCGGCCCAGCGGGATTCCTACGAGCAGTACTTC.

The rearrangement uses TRBV5-5 and TRBJ1-1; possible D gene TRBD1, 5 bases. The germline V gene has CDR1 SGHKS and CDR2 YYEKEE (reference sequence). V gave up 2 bases and J gave up 0 bases, with 14 bases separating them. This CDR3 comprises 16 residues. CDR3 nucleotides: TGTGCCAGCAGCTTACGCTCAGGGTTCATGAACACTGAAGCTTTCTTT. This sequence encodes CASSLRSGFMNTEAFF.

CDR3 in DNA: TGTGCCAGCTCGCGTGGGACAGCCTTATGGGAAGCTTTCTTT. It specifies CASSRGTALWEAFF. The V gene is TRBV2, the J gene TRBJ1-1, with TRBD1 matching over 7 bases. The junction had 14 bases not matched to a gene; V was cut back by 8 bases and J by 8 bases. The CDR3 has 14 residues. Germline values: CDR1 SNHLY, CDR2 FYNNEI.